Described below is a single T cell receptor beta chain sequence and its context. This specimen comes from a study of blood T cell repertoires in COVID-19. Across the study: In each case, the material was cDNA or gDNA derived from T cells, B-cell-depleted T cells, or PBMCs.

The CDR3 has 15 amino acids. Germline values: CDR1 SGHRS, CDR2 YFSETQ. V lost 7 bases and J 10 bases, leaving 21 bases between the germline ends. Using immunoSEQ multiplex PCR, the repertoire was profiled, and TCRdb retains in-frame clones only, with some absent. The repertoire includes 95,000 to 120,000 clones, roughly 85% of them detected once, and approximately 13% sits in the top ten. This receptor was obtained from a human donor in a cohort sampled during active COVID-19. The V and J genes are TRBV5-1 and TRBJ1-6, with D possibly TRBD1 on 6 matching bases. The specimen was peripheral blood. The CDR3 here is CASGQQGSGRSPLHF. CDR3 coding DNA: TGCGCCAGCGGGCAACAGGGTTCGGGAAGATCACCCCTCCACTTT.